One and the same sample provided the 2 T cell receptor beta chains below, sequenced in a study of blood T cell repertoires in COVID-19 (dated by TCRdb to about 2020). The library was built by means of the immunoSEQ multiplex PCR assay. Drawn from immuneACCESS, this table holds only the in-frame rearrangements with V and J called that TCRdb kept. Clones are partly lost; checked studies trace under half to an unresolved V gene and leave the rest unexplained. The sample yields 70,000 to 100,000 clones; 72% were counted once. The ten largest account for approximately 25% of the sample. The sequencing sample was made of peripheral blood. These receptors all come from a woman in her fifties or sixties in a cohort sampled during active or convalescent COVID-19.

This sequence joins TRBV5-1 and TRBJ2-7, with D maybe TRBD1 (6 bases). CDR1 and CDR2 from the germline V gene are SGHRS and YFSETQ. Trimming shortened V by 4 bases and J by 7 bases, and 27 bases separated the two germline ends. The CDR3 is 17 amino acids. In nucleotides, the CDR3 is TGCGCCAGCAGCCTGGACGGAGTTACAGGGCTTTTTTGGGAGCAGTACTTC. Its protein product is CASSLDGVTGLFWEQYF.

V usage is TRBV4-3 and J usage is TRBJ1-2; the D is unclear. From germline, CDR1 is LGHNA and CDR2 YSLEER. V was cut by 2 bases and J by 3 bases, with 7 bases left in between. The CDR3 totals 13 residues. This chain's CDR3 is CASSQNTHYGYTF. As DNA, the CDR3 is TGCGCCAGCAGCCAAAACACCCACTATGGCTACACCTTC.